This TCR beta chain was found in a study of vaccination effects on CD4 cells after COVID-19. Profiling relied on immunoSEQ multiplex PCR, and the TCRdb table lists in-frame clones only, not all of them. The sample includes tens of thousands of clones, around 70% of them seen just once. For this clone: Its antigen is as yet unknown.

The germline CDR1 and CDR2 sequences are SGHNT and YYREEE (reference sequence). Trimming removed 4 bases at V and 0 bases at J, with 17 bases between. The CDR3 extends over 18 amino acids. Sequencing was preceded by expansion of antigen-specific CD4+ T cells with viral peptide pools in the ViraFEST assay. CD4+ T cells were isolated after 10 days of culture. PCR confirmed that the person was infected with SARS-CoV-2 between March and December 2020. The gene calls are TRBV5-4 and TRBJ2-6; D perhaps matches TRBD1 (6 bases). The TCR originated in a human donor who had a prior SARS-CoV-2 infection. Sequences were derived from CD4+ T cells from PBMCs cultured with HIV peptides, sampled before COVID-19 vaccination. Stated subset: HIV-1 Nef peptide pool negative control/reference culture. In DNA form, the CDR3 reads TGTGCCAGCAGCCGGGGATCAGGGGCTCCCTCTGGGGCCAACGTCCTGACTTTC. This codes for CASSRGSGAPSGANVLTF. Full variable domain (rest looked up from reference TRBV5-4 and TRBJ2-6): ETGVTQSPTHLIKTRGQQVTLRCSSQSGHNTVSWYQQALGQGPQFIFQYYREEENGRGNFPPRFSGLQFPNYSSELNVNALELDDSALYLCASSRGSGAPSGANVLTFGAGSRLTVL.